This passage covers 6 T cell receptor beta chains from one sample sequenced in a study of T cell repertoires in ileal Crohn's disease. The repertoire was sequenced with immunoSEQ multiplex PCR; TCRdb's copy has only in-frame clones and lacks some. The sample has roughly 62,000 clones; about 89% are singletons. Time point meaning: neoterminal ileum biopsy at postoperative endoscopy, about 6 months after surgery. The sample taken for sequencing was ileal tissue. The source of these receptors is an adult with Crohn's disease.

The CDR3 bases are TGTGCCAGCAGCCAAGAGGGACAGCCTAATGAAAAACTGTTTTTT. Amino acid sequence: CASSQEGQPNEKLFF. The V gene is TRBV4-2, the J gene TRBJ1-4; the match to TRBD1 covers 7 bases. This CDR3 contains 15 residues. J gave up 3 bases and V 0 bases, and 1 base lay outside the gene matches. Germline V gives CDR1 LGHNA, CDR2 YNFKEQ.

This sequence joins TRBV6-4 and TRBJ1-1; 8 bases fit TRBD1. V was clipped by 6 bases and J by 3 bases; unmatched bases: 6. CDR1 is MRHNA and CDR2 is SNTAGT in the germline V gene. CDR3 length: 14 residues. The CDR3 bases are TGTGCCAGCAGAGGAGGACAGGGACACACTGAAGCTTTCTTT. Translated: CASRGGQGHTEAFF.

Notes on this clone: An end of the junction does not agree with germline; a read error may underlie this. This chain connects TRBV7-8 to TRBJ1-1; D might be TRBD1 (5 bases). The germline V gene encodes CDR1 SGHVS and CDR2 FQNEAQ. This CDR3 spans 13 amino acids. The CDR3 region has the DNA TGTGCCAGCAGGTTAGACAGGAACACTGAAGCTTTCTTT. Its translation is CASRLDRNTEAFF.

The gene calls are TRBV7-9 and TRBJ1-5; D possibly corresponds to TRBD1 (5 bases). Germline CDR1 and CDR2: SEHNR and FQNEAQ (reference sequence). With 7 bases removed from V and 6 bases from J, the gap between germline ends came to 13 bases. The CDR3 covers 13 residues. The CDR3: CASTIGGFQPQHF. The CDR3 DNA follows: TGTGCCAGCACCATTGGGGGGTTTCAGCCCCAGCATTTT.

The rearrangement uses TRBV7-9 and TRBJ2-2; D call uncertain. This CDR3 has 12 amino acids. CDR1 and CDR2 from the germline V gene are SEHNR and FQNEAQ (reference sequence). The V and J ends lost 7 bases and 6 bases respectively, with 9 bases between them. The CDR3 sequence: CASNIRAGELFF. For the CDR3, the DNA is TGTGCCAGCAACATACGGGCCGGGGAGCTGTTTTTT.

The chain combines TRBV5-1 with TRBJ2-1; 8 nucleotides align to TRBD2. The CDR3 is 14 residues long. Trimming removed 4 bases from V and 9 bases from J; junction bases left unmatched: 9. Germline CDR1 is SGHRS and CDR2 is YFSETQ. CDR3 DNA sequence: TGCGCCAGCAGCCAGGGACTAGGTGTGAGTGAGCAGTTCTTC. Translated: CASSQGLGVSEQFF.